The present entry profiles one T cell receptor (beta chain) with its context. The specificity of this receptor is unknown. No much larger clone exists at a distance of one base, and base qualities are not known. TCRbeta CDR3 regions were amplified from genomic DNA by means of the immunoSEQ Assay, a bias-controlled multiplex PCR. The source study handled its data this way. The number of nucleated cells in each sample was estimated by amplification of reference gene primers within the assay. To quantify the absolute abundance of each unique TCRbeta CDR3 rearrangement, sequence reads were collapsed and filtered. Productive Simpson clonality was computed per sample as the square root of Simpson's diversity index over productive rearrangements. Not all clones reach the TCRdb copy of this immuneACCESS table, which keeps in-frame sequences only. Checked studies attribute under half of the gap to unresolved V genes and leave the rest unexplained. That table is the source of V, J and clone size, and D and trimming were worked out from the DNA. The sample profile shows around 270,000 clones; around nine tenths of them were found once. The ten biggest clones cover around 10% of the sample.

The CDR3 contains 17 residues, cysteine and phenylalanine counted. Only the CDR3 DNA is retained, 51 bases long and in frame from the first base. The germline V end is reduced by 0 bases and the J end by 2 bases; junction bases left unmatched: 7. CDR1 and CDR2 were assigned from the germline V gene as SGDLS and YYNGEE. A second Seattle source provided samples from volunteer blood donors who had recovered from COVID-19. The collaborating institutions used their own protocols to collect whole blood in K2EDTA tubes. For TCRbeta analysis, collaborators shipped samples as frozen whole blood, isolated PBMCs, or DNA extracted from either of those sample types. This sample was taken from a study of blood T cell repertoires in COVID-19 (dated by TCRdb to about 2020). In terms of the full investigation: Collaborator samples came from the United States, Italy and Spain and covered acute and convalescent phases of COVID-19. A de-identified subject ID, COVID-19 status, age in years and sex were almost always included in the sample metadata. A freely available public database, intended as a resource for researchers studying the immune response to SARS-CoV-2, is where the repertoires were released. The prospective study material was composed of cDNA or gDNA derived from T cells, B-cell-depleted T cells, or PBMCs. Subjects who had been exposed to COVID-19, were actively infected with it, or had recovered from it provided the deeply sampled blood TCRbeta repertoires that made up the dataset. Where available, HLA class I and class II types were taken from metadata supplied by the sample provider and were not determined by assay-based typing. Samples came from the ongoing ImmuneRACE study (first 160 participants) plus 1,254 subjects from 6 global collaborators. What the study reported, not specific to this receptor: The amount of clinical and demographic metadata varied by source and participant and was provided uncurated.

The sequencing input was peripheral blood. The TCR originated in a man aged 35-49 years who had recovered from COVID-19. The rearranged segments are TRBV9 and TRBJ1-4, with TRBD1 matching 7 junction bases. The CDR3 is CASSVGQGARTNEKLFF. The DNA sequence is TGTGCCAGCAGCGTAGGACAGGGAGCAAGGACTAATGAAAAACTGTTTTTT.